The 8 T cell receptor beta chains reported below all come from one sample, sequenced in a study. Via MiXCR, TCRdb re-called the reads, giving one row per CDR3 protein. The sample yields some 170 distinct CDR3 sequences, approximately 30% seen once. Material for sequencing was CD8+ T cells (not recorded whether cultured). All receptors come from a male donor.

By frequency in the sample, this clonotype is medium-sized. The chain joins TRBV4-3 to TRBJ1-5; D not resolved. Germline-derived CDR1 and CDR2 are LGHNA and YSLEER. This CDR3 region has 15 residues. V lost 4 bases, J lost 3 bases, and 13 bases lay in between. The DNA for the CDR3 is TGCGCCAGCAGCCTTTGGCGGCACCTCAATCAGCCCCAGCATTTT. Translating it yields CASSLWRHLNQPQHF.

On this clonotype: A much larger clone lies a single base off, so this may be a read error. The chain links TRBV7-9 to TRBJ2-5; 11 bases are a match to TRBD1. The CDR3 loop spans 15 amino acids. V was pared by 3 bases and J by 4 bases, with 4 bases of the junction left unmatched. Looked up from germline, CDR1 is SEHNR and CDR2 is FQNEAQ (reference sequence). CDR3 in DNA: TGTGCCAGCAGCTTCCCCGGGACAGGGGGAGAGACCCAGTACTTC. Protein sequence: CASSFPGTGGETQYF.

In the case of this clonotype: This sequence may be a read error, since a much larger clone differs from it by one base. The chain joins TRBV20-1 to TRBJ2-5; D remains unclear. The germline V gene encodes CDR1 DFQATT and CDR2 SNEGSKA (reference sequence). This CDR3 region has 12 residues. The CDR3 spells CSARTSQETQCF. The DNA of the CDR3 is TGCAGTGCTAGAACCAGTCAAGAGACCCAGTGCTTC.

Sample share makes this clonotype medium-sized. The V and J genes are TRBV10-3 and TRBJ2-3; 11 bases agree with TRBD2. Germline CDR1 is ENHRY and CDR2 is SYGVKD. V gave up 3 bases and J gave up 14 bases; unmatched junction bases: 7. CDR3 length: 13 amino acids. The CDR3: CAISELSGGEVYF. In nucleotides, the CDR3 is TGTGCCATCAGTGAACTTAGCGGGGGGGAGGTGTATTTT.

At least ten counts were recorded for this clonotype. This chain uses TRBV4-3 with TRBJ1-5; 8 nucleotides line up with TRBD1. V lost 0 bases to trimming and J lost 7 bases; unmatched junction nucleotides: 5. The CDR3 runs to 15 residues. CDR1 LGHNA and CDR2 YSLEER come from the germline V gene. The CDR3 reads CASSQDLTGVQPQHF. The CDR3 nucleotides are TGCGCCAGCAGCCAAGATCTGACAGGGGTACAGCCCCAGCATTTT.

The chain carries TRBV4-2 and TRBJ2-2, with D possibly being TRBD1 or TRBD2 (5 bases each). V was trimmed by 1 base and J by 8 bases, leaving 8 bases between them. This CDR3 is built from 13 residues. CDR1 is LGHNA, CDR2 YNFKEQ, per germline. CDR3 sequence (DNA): TGTGCCAGCAGCCAAGGGGACGGGGGGGAGCTGTTTTTT. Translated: CASSQGDGGELFF.

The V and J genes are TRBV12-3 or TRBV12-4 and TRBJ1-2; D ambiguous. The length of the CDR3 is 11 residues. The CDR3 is CASSSYYGYTF. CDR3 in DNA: TGTGCTTCCTCCTCGTACTATGGCTACACCTTC.

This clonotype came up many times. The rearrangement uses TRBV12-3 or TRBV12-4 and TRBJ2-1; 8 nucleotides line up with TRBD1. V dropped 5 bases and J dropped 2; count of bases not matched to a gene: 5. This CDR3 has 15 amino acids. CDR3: CASSRTGKAYNEQFF. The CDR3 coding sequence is TGTGCCAGCAGTCGGACAGGGAAGGCCTACAATGAGCAGTTCTTC.